One and the same sample provided the 27 T cell receptor beta chains below, sequenced in a study of graft-versus-host responses after intestinal transplantation. Sequenced by immunoSEQ multiplex PCR; TCRdb stores in-frame clones only, minus some. Of 95,000 to 110,000 clones in the sample, about 91% are singletons; the top ten hold less than 0.8%. Antigen specificity for these receptors is unknown. The sequencing used unstimulated CD4+ T cells sorted from spleen or lymph node cells, collected before transplant. Source of these receptors: a human donor who was the organ donor for an intestinal transplant.

This chain uses TRBV6-5 with TRBJ1-1; TRBD1 is a possible D gene (6 bases). CDR3 size: 13 residues. The germline V gene encodes CDR1 MNHEY and CDR2 SVGAGI. The V end was cut by 6 bases, the J end by 4 bases, with 12 bases between. CDR3 sequence: CASSFRGSTEAFF. The CDR3, as DNA: TGTGCCAGCAGCTTCAGGGGTTCCACTGAAGCTTTCTTT.

V is TRBV6-5 and J is TRBJ2-7; 9 bases align to TRBD1. V lost 6 bases to trimming and J lost 3 bases; unmatched junction nucleotides: 3. Germline V gene sequence: CDR1 MNHEY, CDR2 SVGAGI. The CDR3 is 13 amino acids. The CDR3 nucleotides are TGTGCCAGCAGACCGACAGGGGGCTACGAGCAGTACTTC. It translates to CASRPTGGYEQYF.

V usage is TRBV9 and J usage is TRBJ2-6; TRBD1 might be the D (5 bases). CDR3 length equals 15 residues. CDR1 SGDLS and CDR2 YYNGEE come from the germline V gene. The ends were cut back, 0 bases at V and 3 bases at J, with 7 bases in the middle. The CDR3 protein is CASSVAGIGANVLTF. The CDR3 nucleotides are TGTGCCAGCAGCGTAGCAGGGATTGGGGCCAACGTCCTGACTTTC. The variable domain in full, completed from reference TRBV9 and TRBJ2-6, reads DSGVTQTPKHLITATGQRVTLRCSPRSGDLSVYWYQQSLDQGLQFLIQYYNGEERAKGNILERFSAQQFPDLHSELNLSSLELGDSALYFCASSVAGIGANVLTFGAGSRLTVL.

The CDR3 sequence: CASSLVAGVDYEQFF. In nucleotides, the CDR3 is TGCGCCAGCAGCTTGGTAGCGGGGGTCGACTATGAGCAGTTCTTC. The chain is built from TRBV5-1 and TRBJ2-1; 9 nucleotides agree with TRBD2. Germline V gene lookup returns CDR1 SGHRS and CDR2 YFSETQ. This CDR3 is built from 15 residues. V trimming: 0 bases; J trimming: 8 bases; junction bases outside the gene matches: 6.

Only a few counts were recorded for this clone. The chain recombines TRBV7-9 with TRBJ2-1; D gene unclear. Germline-derived CDR1 and CDR2 are SEHNR and FQNEAQ (reference sequence). This CDR3 region has 13 residues. Trimming stripped 2 bases from V and 3 bases from J, with 5 bases between. CDR3 sequence reads: CASSLTGYNEQFF. CDR3 DNA: TGTGCCAGCAGCTTAACGGGCTACAATGAGCAGTTCTTC.

This clone appeared once. V is TRBV11-3 and J is TRBJ2-2; a possible D gene is TRBD1 (5 bases). Germline V gene data show CDR1 as SGHNT and CDR2 as YENEEA. The CDR3 contains 14 residues. Deletions cut 2 bases from V and 4 bases from J, with 8 bases between. The CDR3 nucleotides are TGTGCCAGCAGCTTATATACAGGCACCGGGGAGCTGTTTTTT. Encoded protein: CASSLYTGTGELFF.

The rearrangement joins TRBV6-6 to TRBJ1-1; D is unresolved. CDR3 length: 12 amino acids. Germline V gene data show CDR1 as MNHNY and CDR2 as SVGAGI (reference sequence). Trimming removed 2 bases from V and 11 bases from J, with 12 bases in between. CDR3 loop: CASSYRKDLAFF. The CDR3 DNA reads as TGTGCCAGCAGTTACCGTAAGGATTTGGCTTTCTTT.

This chain connects TRBV7-6 to TRBJ2-3, with 10 bases aligning to TRBD2. In germline, CDR1 is SGHVS, CDR2 FNYEAQ. There are 20 residues in the CDR3. Trimming removed 2 bases from V and 1 base from J; junction bases left unmatched: 15. In DNA form, the CDR3 reads TGTGCCAGCAGCTTAAAGTCTTCGTCTAGCGGGGGTTATGGCACAGATACGCAGTATTTT. Its protein product is CASSLKSSSSGGYGTDTQYF.

The rearrangement links TRBV11-3 to TRBJ1-1; tentatively, D is TRBD1 (5 bases). V was pared by 1 base and J by 4 bases, with 13 bases between. Germline V gives CDR1 SGHNT, CDR2 YENEEA. The CDR3 has 15 amino acids. The chain's CDR3 is CASSLAGNRLTEAFF. Written as DNA, the CDR3 is TGTGCCAGCAGCTTAGCGGGGAACAGGCTCACTGAAGCTTTCTTT.

The chain has TRBV5-1 and TRBJ1-2, with a weak D call TRBD1 (5 bases). Between the trimmed V and J ends, which lost 5 bases and 4 bases, there was a span of 15 bases. Germline CDR1 and CDR2: SGHRS and YFSETQ. There are 14 residues in the CDR3. The DNA of the CDR3 is TGCGCCAGCAGATCGACCGGGACGATCTATGGCTACACCTTC. As protein: CASRSTGTIYGYTF. Looking up the rest from reference TRBV5-1 and TRBJ1-2 gives the full variable domain: KAGVTQTPRYLIKTRGQQVTLSCSPISGHRSVSWYQQTPGQGLQFLFEYFSETQRNKGNFPGRFSGRQFSNSRSEMNVSTLELGDSALYLCASRSTGTIYGYTFGSGTRLTVV.

The chain employs TRBV5-1 and TRBJ2-5; TRBD2 agrees at 10 bases. Per germline, CDR1 SGHRS and CDR2 YFSETQ. After removal of 4 bases from V and 4 bases from J, the junction contained 13 bases not matched to a gene. The CDR3 is 17 residues long. CDR3 sequence: CASSGAGGPVGGETQYF. CDR3 bases: TGCGCCAGCAGCGGAGCGGGGGGGCCTGTTGGTGGAGAGACCCAGTACTTC.

The chain couples TRBV6-1 to TRBJ2-7; unclear D gene. CDR1 MNHNS and CDR2 SASEGT come from the germline V gene. Trimming removed 6 bases from V and 2 bases from J, with 11 bases in between. The CDR3 totals 13 residues. CDR3 DNA: TGTGCCAGCAGCGCGATTGGTCCCTACGAGCAGTACTTC. It codes for CASSAIGPYEQYF.

This clone occurred a few times. This rearrangement joins TRBV10-3 to TRBJ1-1; maybe TRBD1 (5 bases). The CDR3 has 14 amino acids. The V end was cut by 5 bases, the J end by 0 bases, with 10 bases between. From germline, CDR1 is ENHRY and CDR2 SYGVKD. The CDR3 spells CAISLQEMNTEAFF. CDR3 sequence (DNA): TGTGCCATCAGTTTACAGGAGATGAACACTGAAGCTTTCTTT.

J is TRBJ2-7 and V is TRBV11-3; D gene unclear. V was clipped by 5 bases and J by 6 bases, with 23 bases between them. This CDR3 contains 16 residues. The germline CDR1 and CDR2 sequences are SGHNT and YENEEA. CDR3: CASSPPGRALTLEQYF. CDR3 bases: TGTGCCAGCAGCCCCCCAGGCCGGGCGCTCACCCTCGAGCAGTACTTC.

This chain connects TRBV19 to TRBJ1-1; the match to TRBD1 covers 7 bases. J was trimmed by 2 bases and V by 4 bases; bases with no gene match: 1. CDR3 size: 13 residues. Germline V gene lookup returns CDR1 LNHDA and CDR2 SQIVND (reference sequence). The CDR3: CASSRQGNTEAFF. CDR3 bases: TGTGCCAGTAGTAGACAGGGAAACACTGAAGCTTTCTTT.

The CDR3 sequence: CASSIDASHNEKLFF. CDR3 bases: TGTGCCAGTAGTATAGACGCCAGCCATAATGAAAAACTGTTTTTT. The V call is TRBV19, the J call TRBJ1-4; D is uncertain. The germline CDR1 and CDR2 sequences are LNHDA and SQIVND (reference sequence). CDR3 size: 15 residues. V gave up 0 bases and J gave up 4 bases, with 9 bases separating them.

V is TRBV19 and J is TRBJ2-3, with unresolved D. This CDR3 is built from 13 residues. CDR1 LNHDA and CDR2 SQIVND come from the germline V gene (reference sequence). V was shortened by 10 bases and J by 2 bases, with 13 bases between the two germline ends. CDR3 amino acids: CATTPGYTDTQYF. The CDR3 region has the DNA TGTGCCACCACCCCGGGCTACACAGATACGCAGTATTTT.

A few counts support this clone. J is TRBJ2-1 and V is TRBV7-3, with 8 bases fitting TRBD2. The CDR3 sequence is 15 residues long. Germline-derived CDR1 and CDR2 are SGHTA and FQGTGA. J gave up 7 bases and V 1 base, and 6 bases lay outside the gene matches. CDR3 region: CASSLMSLAGNEQFF. CDR3 in DNA: TGTGCCAGCAGCTTAATGTCTTTAGCGGGGAATGAGCAGTTCTTC.

The chain has TRBV6-1 and TRBJ2-7, with 8 bases identical to TRBD1. This CDR3 spans 12 amino acids. Germline loops: CDR1 MNHNS, CDR2 SASEGT. V shed 6 bases, J shed 6 bases, and the junction held 4 bases outside the gene matches. The CDR3 is CASSRQGREQYF. CDR3 bases: TGTGCCAGCAGCCGACAGGGGCGCGAGCAGTACTTC.

This chain uses TRBV5-4 with TRBJ1-1; D is unresolved. The CDR3 runs 15 residues. V lost 4 bases and J 1 base, leaving 14 bases between the germline ends. Germline CDR1 SGHNT, CDR2 YYREEE (reference sequence). In DNA form, the CDR3 reads TGTGCCAGCAGCCAAGATCTGACCGAGAACACTGAAGCTTTCTTT. This translates into CASSQDLTENTEAFF. Supplemented by reference TRBV5-4 and TRBJ1-1, the full variable domain reads ETGVTQSPTHLIKTRGQQVTLRCSSQSGHNTVSWYQQALGQGPQFIFQYYREEENGRGNFPPRFSGLQFPNYSSELNVNALELDDSALYLCASSQDLTENTEAFFGQGTRLTVV.

This chain links TRBV5-4 with TRBJ2-3; the match to TRBD2 covers 9 bases. The CDR3 length is 16 residues. Germline CDR1 SGHNT, CDR2 YYREEE (reference sequence). After removal of 4 bases from V and 6 bases from J, the junction contained 12 bases not matched to a gene. CDR3 residues: CASSIDSGREGDTQYF. The CDR3 DNA reads TGTGCCAGCAGCATAGATAGCGGGAGAGAAGGGGATACGCAGTATTTT.

The chain recombines TRBV7-8 with TRBJ2-1; 8 bases fit TRBD2. The CDR3 has 16 residues. Germline CDR1 is SGHVS and CDR2 is FQNEAQ. J gave up 0 bases and V 3 bases, and 4 bases lay outside the gene matches. This CDR3 is CASSLWAGGSYNEQFF. The CDR3 nucleotides are TGTGCCAGCAGCTTGTGGGCGGGGGGCTCCTACAATGAGCAGTTCTTC.

The chain recombines TRBV25-1 with TRBJ1-6; D might be TRBD1 (6 bases). Germline V CDR1 and CDR2: MGHDK, SYGVNS. The V end lost 4 bases, the J end lost 6 bases, and 10 bases lay between the germline ends. The CDR3 extends over 14 amino acids. The CDR3, as DNA: TGTGCCAGCAGTGTGACAGGACTTAATTCACCCCTCCACTTT. Translated: CASSVTGLNSPLHF.

The chain joins TRBV10-1 to TRBJ2-3; perhaps TRBD1 as D (7 bases). This CDR3 is built from 14 residues. V was shortened by 6 bases and J by 4 bases, with 14 bases between the two germline ends. CDR1 is WNHNN, CDR2 SYGVQD, per germline (reference sequence). CDR3 sequence (DNA): TGCGCCAGCAGCATCAGGGGGGCGGCAGATACGCAGTATTTT. This codes for CASSIRGAADTQYF.

V is TRBV19 and J is TRBJ2-6, with D maybe TRBD2 (6 bases). The ends were cut back, 11 bases at V and 0 bases at J, with 11 bases in the middle. This CDR3 is 14 amino acids long. Looked up from germline, CDR1 is LNHDA and CDR2 is SQIVND (reference sequence). CDR3 in amino acids: CAAAGGSGANVLTF. The CDR3 DNA is TGTGCCGCCGCCGGGGGCTCTGGGGCCAACGTCCTGACTTTC.

The chain has TRBV11-1 and TRBJ2-7, with 8 bases that match TRBD1. CDR3 size: 13 residues. The V segment lost 6 bases and the J segment 5 bases; nucleotides outside the gene matches: 6. Germline values: CDR1 SGHAT, CDR2 FQDESV (reference sequence). In DNA form, the CDR3 reads TGTGCCAGCAGACCGGGACAGGTCCACGAGCAGTACTTC. Translation: CASRPGQVHEQYF. Together with reference TRBV11-1 and TRBJ2-7, the CDR3 gives the full variable domain: EAEVAQSPRYKITEKSQAVAFWCDPISGHATLYWYRQILGQGPELLVQFQDESVVDDSQLPKDRFSAERLKGVDSTLKIQPAELGDSAMYLCASRPGQVHEQYFGPGTRLTVT.

The chain combines TRBV5-1 with TRBJ2-5; D is perhaps TRBD2 (6 bases). Germline V lookup: CDR1 SGHRS, CDR2 YFSETQ. The ends were cut back, 3 bases at V and 5 bases at J, with 11 bases in the middle. This CDR3 is 13 amino acids long. In nucleotides, the CDR3 is TGCGCCAGCAGCTCCGGGGGTTGGGAGACCCAGTACTTC. It yields the protein CASSSGGWETQYF.